Below, 24 T cell receptor beta chains from the same sample are listed, as sequenced in a study of blood T cells in healthy people across ages. Then a second PCR, running about 6 to 12 cycles, was carried out with a sample-barcoded 5' primer and a J-beta primer mix. TCRdb redid the calling of the 5' RACE reads with MiXCR, one entry per CDR3 protein. The table has about 680,000 distinct CDR3 sequences, approximately 49% seen once. The source material was blood. All receptors come from a woman in her fifties or sixties in good health.

This clonotype occurred a few times. The chain joins TRBV4-2 to TRBJ1-4; D call uncertain. V was trimmed by 2 bases and J by 8 bases, leaving 18 bases between them. The CDR3 consists of 16 residues. Germline lookup yields CDR1 LGHNA and CDR2 YNFKEQ. CDR3 loop: CASSQPLGGSGEKLFF. CDR3 in DNA: TGTGCCAGCAGCCAACCCCTAGGCGGCTCCGGAGAAAAACTGTTTTTT.

The V and J genes are TRBV24-1 and TRBJ1-2; D ambiguous. Germline CDR1 reads KGHDR; CDR2 reads SFDVKD. V was trimmed by 3 bases and J by 3 bases, leaving 10 bases between them. The CDR3 is 14 amino acids. CDR3 sequence (DNA): TGTGCCACCAGTGATAACCGGGGTCACTATGGCTACACCTTC. Protein sequence: CATSDNRGHYGYTF.

This clonotype appeared a few times. The chain couples TRBV4-3 to TRBJ2-7; 12 positions agree with TRBD2. The V and J ends lost 0 bases and 4 bases, in that order; junction bases with no gene match: 4. The germline CDR1 and CDR2 sequences are LGHNA and YSLEER. The CDR3 is 16 residues long. CDR3 coding DNA: TGCGCCAGCAGCCAAGATCCACTAGCGGGAGGTTACGAGCAGTACTTC. Translated, it gives CASSQDPLAGGYEQYF.

The gene calls are TRBV20-1 and TRBJ2-7; 10 bases are a match to TRBD2. Germline assignment: CDR1 DFQATT and CDR2 SNEGSKA (reference sequence). Germline trimming cut 0 bases from V and 10 bases from J; bases unmatched to any gene: 9. This CDR3 spans 14 amino acids. The CDR3 protein is CSAREASGSEAQYF. The CDR3 nucleotides are TGCAGTGCTAGAGAGGCTAGCGGGAGTGAGGCCCAGTACTTC.

The chain employs TRBV21-1 and TRBJ2-7; the D call in the table, TRBD2, was not verified against the DNA. TRBV21-1 is an annotated pseudogene. The CDR3 covers 16 residues. The CDR3: CASSSLTGREQEEQYF. CDR3 DNA sequence: TGTGCCAGCAGCAGCTTAACGGGGCGGGAGCAGGAGGAGCAGTACTTC.

The rearrangement links TRBV18 to TRBJ1-6; a possible D gene is TRBD1 (5 bases). V gave up 3 bases and J gave up 9 bases, with 12 bases separating them. The length of the CDR3 is 14 residues. CDR1 KGHSH and CDR2 LQKENI come from the germline V gene. Here the CDR3 DNA reads TGTGCCAGCTCACCGGTGGGGGGGATTTCACCCCTCCACTTT. Translated: CASSPVGGISPLHF.

This clonotype was counted a single time. The rearrangement joins TRBV28 to TRBJ2-2; 13 bases are a match to TRBD2. This CDR3 spans 16 amino acids. CDR1 is MDHEN and CDR2 is SYDVKM in the germline V gene. Trimming removed 5 bases from V and 5 bases from J; junction bases left unmatched: 5. CDR3 amino acids: CASSPGTSGMTGELFF. CDR3 sequence (DNA): TGTGCCAGCAGTCCCGGGACTAGCGGGATGACCGGGGAGCTGTTTTTT.

Only one count was recorded for this clonotype. The V call is TRBV27, the J call TRBJ2-5; D remains ambiguous. CDR3 length equals 14 residues. The V end was cut by 6 bases, the J end by 1 base, with 12 bases between. Germline V CDR1 and CDR2: MNHEY, SMNVEV (reference sequence). In DNA form, the CDR3 reads TGTGCCAGCAGCATCTGGGGTAGCCAAGAGACCCAGTACTTC. This codes for CASSIWGSQETQYF.

This clonotype appeared a few times. Here the CDR3 reads CSVVLVWDRQYF. The DNA of the CDR3 is TGCAGCGTTGTATTAGTCTGGGACAGGCAGTACTTC. The V call is TRBV29-1, the J call TRBJ2-5, with TRBD1 matching 8 bases. This CDR3 spans 12 amino acids. In germline, CDR1 is SQVTM, CDR2 ANQGSEA. V was pared by 4 bases and J by 11 bases, with 9 bases of the junction left unmatched.

This chain connects TRBV29-1 to TRBJ2-2; a possible D gene is TRBD1 (5 bases). Germline V gene data show CDR1 as SQVTM and CDR2 as ANQGSEA. Trimming shortened V by 2 bases and J by 5 bases, and 12 bases separated the two germline ends. CDR3 size: 14 residues. The CDR3 coding sequence is TGCAGCGTTGAACAGGGTTATGGGACCGGGGAGCTGTTTTTT. Encoded protein: CSVEQGYGTGELFF.

This clonotype came up many times. The chain joins TRBV29-1 to TRBJ2-7, with D unresolved. Germline V gene data show CDR1 as SQVTM and CDR2 as ANQGSEA. CDR3 length: 13 residues. With 4 bases removed from V and 0 bases from J, the gap between germline ends came to 10 bases. CDR3 in DNA: TGCAGCGTTGCGGTCACTGCCTCCTACGAGCAGTACTTC. This codes for CSVAVTASYEQYF.

The V call is TRBV7-9, the J call TRBJ2-1; D uncertain. Per the germline V gene, CDR1 is SEHNR and CDR2 is FQNEAQ (reference sequence). Trimming shortened V by 2 bases and J by 2 bases, and 16 bases separated the two germline ends. This CDR3 is 17 amino acids long. The CDR3 DNA sequence: TGTGCCAGCAGCTTAAACCCCAATTACGTTCCCTACAATGAGCAGTTCTTC. It codes for CASSLNPNYVPYNEQFF. Full variable domain (rest looked up from reference TRBV7-9 and TRBJ2-1): DTGVSQNPRHKITKRGQNVTFRCDPISEHNRLYWYRQTLGQGPEFLTYFQNEAQLEKSRLLSDRFSAERPKGSFSTLEIQRTEQGDSAMYLCASSLNPNYVPYNEQFFGPGTRLTVL.

The J gene is TRBJ2-7, the V gene TRBV27; D is unresolved. CDR1 and CDR2 (germline): MNHEY, SMNVEV (reference sequence). The CDR3 contains 14 residues. Trimming cost V 5 bases and J 1 base, with 12 bases left between them. CDR3 DNA sequence: TGTGCCAGCAGTCAAAGGCCCTATTCCTACGAGCAGTACTTC. This translates into CASSQRPYSYEQYF.

The sample holds many counts of this clonotype. The J gene is TRBJ2-7, the V gene TRBV4-2; TRBD2 matches 10 bases. The CDR3 runs to 17 residues. From germline, CDR1 is LGHNA and CDR2 YNFKEQ. J gave up 2 bases and V 4 bases, and 11 bases lay outside the gene matches. The CDR3 loop is CASSRSTSGDGAYEQYF. CDR3 DNA sequence: TGTGCCAGCAGCCGATCTACTAGCGGGGATGGGGCCTACGAGCAGTACTTC.

There are many counts of this clonotype. V and J are TRBV29-1 and TRBJ2-3; D not resolved. The CDR3 runs 14 residues. Germline V CDR1 and CDR2: SQVTM, ANQGSEA. For the CDR3, the DNA is TGCAGTGCTGACGTGGGCTACTCCACAGATACGCAGTATTTT. Translating it yields CSADVGYSTDTQYF.

This clonotype has only a few counts. This chain connects TRBV7-9 to TRBJ2-7; 9 nucleotides match TRBD2. V shed 5 bases, J shed 5 bases, and the junction held 7 bases outside the gene matches. This CDR3 has 14 residues. Looked up from germline, CDR1 is SEHNR and CDR2 is FQNEAQ (reference sequence). The CDR3 loop is CASSLSGSGDEQYF. CDR3 DNA sequence: TGTGCCAGCAGCCTTAGCGGGAGCGGGGACGAGCAGTACTTC.

The V call is TRBV28, the J call TRBJ1-2, with D maybe TRBD1 (6 bases). The CDR3 has 13 amino acids. Trimming took 10 bases from V and 5 from J, leaving 17 bases between them. CDR1 and CDR2 (germline): MDHEN, SYDVKM. Here the CDR3 DNA reads TGTGCCACCGCCGAGGGAGGGGGTTATGGCTACACCTTC. The encoded protein is CATAEGGGYGYTF.

The chain joins TRBV12-3 or TRBV12-4 to TRBJ1-1, with 7 bases lining up with TRBD1. V dropped 4 bases and J dropped 0; count of bases not matched to a gene: 5. CDR3 length equals 15 residues. CDR3 residues: CASSSQGGMNTEAFF. The CDR3 coding sequence is TGTGCCAGCAGTTCTCAAGGGGGCATGAACACTGAAGCTTTCTTT.

This clonotype showed up many times. With a much larger clone just one base away, this may be a read error. The chain has TRBV28 and TRBJ2-5; no definite D call. CDR3 length: 16 amino acids. V lost 2 bases, J lost 3 bases, and 16 bases lay in between. Germline lookup yields CDR1 MDHEN and CDR2 SYDVKM. CDR3: CASSLGLRAREETQYF. The CDR3 coding sequence is TGTGCCAGCAGTTTAGGGTTACGCGCCCGGGAAGAGACCCAGTACTTC.

The chain joins TRBV6-2 or TRBV6-3 to TRBJ2-5; the match to TRBD1 covers 8 bases. The germline CDR1 and CDR2 sequences are MNHEY and SVGEGT. V gave up 5 bases and J gave up 2 bases; unmatched junction bases: 7. The CDR3 spans 15 residues. The CDR3 DNA sequence: TGTGCCAGCAGTCGCCTACGACAGGGGCAAGAGACCCAGTACTTC. Its translation is CASSRLRQGQETQYF.

The chain carries TRBV7-2 and TRBJ1-2; 7 nucleotides match TRBD1. This CDR3 is 13 amino acids long. V gave up 6 bases and J gave up 6 bases; unmatched junction bases: 7. Germline assignment: CDR1 SGHTA and CDR2 FQGNSA. The CDR3, as DNA: TGTGCCAGCAGAAGTACAGGGGTTGATGGCTACACCTTC. Translating gives CASRSTGVDGYTF.

Concerning this clonotype itself: The junction does not match germline at one end; this may be a read error. The rearrangement links TRBV7-2 to TRBJ1-4; D is perhaps TRBD1 (6 bases). The germline CDR1 and CDR2 sequences are SGHTA and FQGNSA. This CDR3 has 17 residues. CDR3 in DNA: TGTGCCGGCAGCTTATCAGGGGCGTATGCAACTAATGAAAAACTGTTTTTT. Translated: CAGSLSGAYATNEKLFF.

The chain is built from TRBV15 and TRBJ2-4; 8 bases fit TRBD1. The DNA end is a closer match to TRBJ2-7, so the J assignment may be wrong. In germline, CDR1 is LNHNV, CDR2 YYDKDF (reference sequence). CDR3 length equals 15 residues. The CDR3 DNA reads TGTGCCACCAGCACCATACAGGGGGGAAAGGACGAGCAGTACTTC. Amino acid sequence: CATSTIQGGKDEQYF.

J is TRBJ1-5 and V is TRBV5-6; 8 bases are shared with TRBD1. This CDR3 contains 16 residues. The junction had 6 bases not matched to a gene; V was cut back by 4 bases and J by 0 bases. CDR1 and CDR2 (germline): SGHDT, YYEEEE. For the CDR3, the DNA is TGTGCCAGCAGCGCCGGACAGGGATATAGCAATCAGCCCCAGCATTTT. It is translated as CASSAGQGYSNQPQHF.